One TCR beta chain is described in this entry. This sample is drawn from a study of blood T cell repertoires in COVID-19. Study context: COVID-19 samples collected from the United States, Italy and Spain covered acute and convalescent phases. PBMCs, B-cell-depleted T cells, or T cells provided the cDNA or gDNA that made up the material.

Per the original methods: By means of reference gene primer amplification, nucleated cell counts were estimated. The table came from immunoSEQ multiplex PCR; TCRdb's copy has only in-frame clones and leaves some out. V, J and clone size derive from that table, while D and trimming were established from the DNA sequence. The sample holds around 130,000 clones, around three quarters seen once. This CDR3 has 14 residues. Trimming removed 2 bases from V and 4 bases from J, with 9 bases in between. Germline V gene sequence: CDR1 SNHLY, CDR2 FYNNEI. The sequenced material came from peripheral blood. The chain recombines TRBV2 with TRBJ1-3, with D maybe TRBD1 (5 bases). The origin of this receptor is a man between 50 and 59 years old with acute or convalescent COVID-19. CDR3 protein: CASSERREGNTIYF. CDR3 bases: TGTGCCAGCAGTGAACGCAGGGAAGGAAACACCATATATTTT.